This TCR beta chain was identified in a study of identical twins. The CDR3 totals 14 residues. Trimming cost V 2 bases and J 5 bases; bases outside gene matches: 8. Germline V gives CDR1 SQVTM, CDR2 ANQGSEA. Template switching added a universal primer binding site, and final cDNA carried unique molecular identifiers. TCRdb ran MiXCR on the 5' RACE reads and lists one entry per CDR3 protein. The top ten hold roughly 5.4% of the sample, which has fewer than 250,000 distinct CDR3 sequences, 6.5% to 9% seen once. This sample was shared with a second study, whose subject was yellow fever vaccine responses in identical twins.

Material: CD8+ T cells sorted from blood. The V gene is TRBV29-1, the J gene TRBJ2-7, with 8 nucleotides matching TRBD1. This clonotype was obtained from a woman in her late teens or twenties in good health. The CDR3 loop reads CSVERWGTGDEQYF. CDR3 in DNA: TGCAGCGTTGAACGGTGGGGGACAGGTGACGAGCAGTACTTC.